This TCR beta chain was identified in a study of post-analysis software for immune sequencing data. Germline CDR1 and CDR2: SEHNR and FQNEAQ (reference sequence). V lost 5 bases and J lost 8, with 16 bases in between. This CDR3 region has 14 residues. Overall study results and limits: Patients carried a few TRBV segments more frequently than controls did, and TRBV5-6, TRBV5-1 and TRBV20-1 were among them. Comparison with controls showed significantly lower normalized Chao1 diversity in multiple sclerosis patients.

The authors incorporated unique molecular identifiers into the TCR beta cDNA libraries. TCRdb re-called the PCR reads through MiXCR, storing one row per CDR3 protein. The profile covers roughly 580,000 distinct CDR3 sequences, with roughly 47% appearing a single time and 1.5% to 2% taken by the ten largest. Details on this clonotype: Its antigen is not known.

Input material: blood. This TCR came from a girl aged 10 to 17 with multiple sclerosis. The chain combines TRBV7-9 with TRBJ2-4, with TRBD2 as a possible D gene (6 bases). CDR3 DNA: TGTGCCAGCAGCCGCGGGGAAGGAGGCTACATTCAGTACTTC. Encoded protein: CASSRGEGGYIQYF.